A single sample is the source of the 17 T cell receptor beta chains below, sequenced in a study of blood T cell repertoires in COVID-19. Assay used: immunoSEQ multiplex PCR; TCRdb lists only in-frame clones, some missing. The sample holds fewer than 200,000 clones, roughly 85% seen once. The sequenced sample consisted of peripheral blood. The receptors come from a man aged 50 or older with active or convalescent COVID-19.

This clone appeared a single time. V gene TRBV3-1 (or the pseudogene TRBV3-2) combines with J gene TRBJ2-5; TRBD1 might be the D (6 bases). CDR1 is LGHDT and CDR2 is YNNKEL in the germline V gene (reference sequence). The CDR3 has 16 residues. Trimming left V 2 bases short and J 4 bases short, with 17 bases between. The chain's CDR3 is CASSQMEQGMGETQYF. DNA of the CDR3: TGTGCCAGCAGCCAAATGGAGCAGGGGATGGGAGAGACCCAGTACTTC.

This chain joins TRBV27 and TRBJ1-4; 7 positions match TRBD1. Germline V gene data show CDR1 as MNHEY and CDR2 as SMNVEV (reference sequence). The CDR3 length is 15 residues. J was trimmed by 8 bases and V by 2 bases; bases with no gene match: 8. This CDR3 is CASSLPGQLGEKLFF. CDR3 coding DNA: TGTGCCAGCAGTTTACCGGGACAGCTGGGGGAAAAACTGTTTTTT. The variable domain in full, completed from reference TRBV27 and TRBJ1-4, reads EAQVTQNPRYLITVTGKKLTVTCSQNMNHEYMSWYRQDPGLGLRQIYYSMNVEVTDKGDVPEGYKVSRKEKRNFPLILESPSPNQTSLYFCASSLPGQLGEKLFFGSGTQLSVL.

The chain is built from TRBV3-1 (or the pseudogene TRBV3-2) and TRBJ2-7, with D possibly being TRBD2 (6 bases). V was clipped by 4 bases and J by 3 bases, with 10 bases between them. Germline lookup yields CDR1 LGHDT and CDR2 YNNKEL (reference sequence). The CDR3 has 13 residues. Written as DNA, the CDR3 is TGTGCCAGCAGCCTCCGGGAGAACTACGAGCAGTACTTC. This codes for CASSLRENYEQYF.

CDR3 DNA: TGTGCCATCAGTGAGTCGTCAGCAGGGGATTACTATGGCTACACCTTC. The encoded protein is CAISESSAGDYYGYTF. The genes are TRBV10-3 and TRBJ1-2; tentatively, D is TRBD1 (6 bases). CDR1 and CDR2 (germline): ENHRY, SYGVKD. This CDR3 spans 16 amino acids. V was cut by 0 bases and J by 3 bases, with 14 bases left in between.

The V call is TRBV6-7, the J call TRBJ2-7; no firm D call. TRBV6-7 is reported as an ORF; its role is uncertain. The V end lost 2 bases, the J end lost 4 bases, and 15 bases lay between the germline ends. The CDR3 is made up of 15 amino acids. In DNA, the CDR3 is TGTGCCAGCAGTTACACGTTAAGCTCTCGGTACGAGCAGTACTTC. Translation gives CASSYTLSSRYEQYF.

This clone is a singleton in its sample. The CDR3 loop reads CASRETGTYNEQFF. The CDR3 nucleotides are TGCGCCAGCAGAGAAACTGGGACATACAATGAGCAGTTCTTC. The genes are TRBV10-2 and TRBJ2-1; tentative D call: TRBD1 (6 bases). There are 14 residues in the CDR3. Germline V gene data show CDR1 as WSHSY and CDR2 as SAAADI. V was trimmed by 6 bases and J by 4 bases, leaving 13 bases between them.

V gene TRBV11-3 combines with J gene TRBJ2-1; 10 nucleotides align to TRBD2. The germline gives CDR1 SGHNT, CDR2 YENEEA. The CDR3 extends over 15 amino acids. V shed 4 bases, J shed 5 bases, and the junction held 5 bases outside the gene matches. In nucleotides, the CDR3 is TGTGCCAGCAGCTCCGGTACTAGCGGGGACAATGAGCAGTTCTTC. Protein product: CASSSGTSGDNEQFF. Variable domain in full (rest from reference TRBV11-3 and TRBJ2-1): EAGVVQSPRYKIIEKKQPVAFWCNPISGHNTLYWYLQNLGQGPELLIRYENEEAVDDSQLPKDRFSAERLKGVDSTLKIQPAELGDSAVYLCASSSGTSGDNEQFFGPGTRLTVL.

V is TRBV2 and J is TRBJ2-2; 8 nucleotides agree with TRBD1. Trimming took 8 bases from V and 5 from J; bases not matched to a gene: 7. The CDR3 runs to 14 residues. Germline loops: CDR1 SNHLY, CDR2 FYNNEI. CDR3 in amino acids: CASVGQGATGELFF. The CDR3 DNA is TGTGCCAGCGTAGGTCAGGGGGCGACCGGGGAGCTGTTTTTT.

V usage is TRBV25-1 and J usage is TRBJ1-5, with D perhaps TRBD1 (6 bases). V shed 8 bases and J shed 4 bases, with 18 bases lying between them. In germline, CDR1 is MGHDK, CDR2 SYGVNS. This CDR3 comprises 15 residues. DNA of the CDR3: TGTGCCAGCGCCGTTCCAGGGGTAGGGAATCAGCCCCAGCATTTT. Translating it yields CASAVPGVGNQPQHF.

The sample holds one count of this clone. The V gene is TRBV11-1, the J gene TRBJ2-1; the match to TRBD1 covers 8 bases. Germline V gives CDR1 SGHAT, CDR2 FQDESV (reference sequence). This CDR3 is built from 14 residues. V trimming: 5 bases; J trimming: 10 bases; junction bases outside the gene matches: 10. As DNA, the CDR3 is TGTGCCAGCAGCCGAGGACAGGGCCATAGGGAGCAGTTCTTC. Amino acid sequence: CASSRGQGHREQFF.

This clone was counted only a few times. The V call is TRBV4-1, the J call TRBJ1-3; D call uncertain. CDR3 size: 14 residues. The ends were cut back, 0 bases at V and 4 bases at J, with 7 bases in the middle. CDR1 is MGHRA, CDR2 YSYEKL, per germline. CDR3 sequence reads: CASSQDLTGNTIYF. CDR3 coding DNA: TGCGCCAGCAGCCAAGATTTAACAGGAAACACCATATATTTT.

This rearrangement joins TRBV5-1 to TRBJ1-1, with D uncertain. The V end was cut by 5 bases, the J end by 7 bases, with 21 bases between. Germline V CDR1 and CDR2: SGHRS, YFSETQ. The length of the CDR3 is 15 residues. The CDR3 bases are TGCGCCAGCAGTCACGGTGGGCCGAGCTTTGGTGAAGCTTTCTTT. Its translation: CASSHGGPSFGEAFF.

The chain is built from TRBV2 and TRBJ2-7, with D possibly matching TRBD1 (5 bases). This CDR3 is built from 13 residues. V was shortened by 10 bases and J by 7 bases, with 20 bases between the two germline ends. CDR1 SNHLY and CDR2 FYNNEI come from the germline V gene. CDR3 amino acids: CATQQVRRMEQYF. The CDR3 bases are TGTGCCACACAACAGGTCCGACGGATGGAGCAGTACTTC.

The chain has TRBV4-3 and TRBJ2-4; 9 bases fit TRBD2. Germline CDR1 is LGHNA and CDR2 is YSLEER. The CDR3 contains 22 residues. With 1 base clipped from V and 1 base from J, the junction kept 20 bases outside the gene matches. The CDR3 DNA sequence: TGCGCCAGCAGCCAAGGCCCCCTAGTAAGCGGGGGGCTAAACTCGGCCAAAAACATTCAGTACTTC. It codes for CASSQGPLVSGGLNSAKNIQYF.

The count of this clone is one. The chain has TRBV7-3 and TRBJ1-1, with TRBD1 matching over 7 bases. The germline V gene encodes CDR1 SGHTA and CDR2 FQGTGA. After removal of 4 bases from V and 7 bases from J, the junction contained 6 bases not matched to a gene. The CDR3 loop spans 13 amino acids. The CDR3 sequence: CASSSNTGVEAFF. In DNA, the CDR3 is TGTGCCAGCAGCTCAAATACAGGGGTTGAAGCTTTCTTT.

V and J are TRBV3-1 (or the pseudogene TRBV3-2) and TRBJ1-4; D is ambiguous. Trimming left V 4 bases short and J 7 bases short, with 10 bases between. The CDR3 sequence is 13 residues long. The germline CDR1 and CDR2 sequences are LGHDT and YNNKEL (reference sequence). Written as DNA, the CDR3 is TGTGCCAGCAGCCCGGGGAGGAGTGAAAAACTGTTTTTT. Its protein is CASSPGRSEKLFF.

This clone has only a few counts. The J gene is TRBJ1-1, the V gene TRBV9, with 7 bases lining up with TRBD1. From germline, CDR1 is SGDLS and CDR2 YYNGEE. The CDR3 runs 14 residues. V was pared by 4 bases and J by 1 base, with 4 bases of the junction left unmatched. The CDR3 spells CASSRGQKNTEAFF. CDR3 nucleotides: TGTGCCAGCAGCAGGGGACAGAAGAACACTGAAGCTTTCTTT.